Listed here are 30 T cell receptor beta chains from one sample, sequenced in a study of blood T cell repertoires in COVID-19. Libraries were prepared by immunoSEQ multiplex PCR; TCRdb keeps only in-frame clonotypes and omits some of them. The sample has roughly 390,000 clones, around 87% seen once. The sample was peripheral blood. Source of these receptors: a woman in her twenties or thirties with COVID-19, enrolled during active disease.

This chain links TRBV18 with TRBJ1-3, with 8 positions matching TRBD1. This CDR3 is 21 amino acids long. Germline lookup yields CDR1 KGHSH and CDR2 LQKENI. J lost 0 bases, V lost 3 bases, and 19 bases had no gene match. CDR3 amino acids: CASSPIFGTGGSPFSGNTIYF. CDR3 bases: TGTGCCAGCTCACCGATATTTGGGACAGGAGGCTCTCCTTTCTCTGGAAACACCATATATTTT.

The rearrangement links TRBV7-9 to TRBJ2-1; TRBD1 matches 7 bases. J lost 6 bases, V lost 1 base, and 6 bases had no gene match. CDR3 size: 15 residues. CDR1 is SEHNR and CDR2 is FQNEAQ in the germline V gene (reference sequence). CDR3 sequence: CASSLGDREFNEQFF. DNA of the CDR3: TGTGCCAGCAGCTTAGGTGACAGGGAGTTCAATGAGCAGTTCTTC.

V gene TRBV30 combines with J gene TRBJ1-1, with D maybe TRBD1 (5 bases). The CDR3 spans 12 residues. Trimming pared 1 base from V and 6 bases from J, leaving 9 bases between. CDR1 and CDR2 (germline): GTSNPN, SVGIG (reference sequence). The CDR3 region has the DNA TGTGCCTGGAGTGGGGGGGGAGCTGAAGCTTTCTTT. Translating it yields CAWSGGGAEAFF.

The chain uses TRBV9 and TRBJ1-6; the D is unclear. This CDR3 is built from 15 residues. The germline CDR1 and CDR2 sequences are SGDLS and YYNGEE. Deletions cut 0 bases from V and 7 bases from J, with 11 bases between. As DNA, the CDR3 is TGTGCCAGCAGCGTAGGTGGCGACGGGAATTCACCCCTCCACTTT. Translated, it gives CASSVGGDGNSPLHF.

This chain connects TRBV21-1 to TRBJ1-5. TRBV21-1 is deemed a pseudogene. The CDR3 is 15 residues long. This CDR3 is CASSKGGRSNQPQHF. The CDR3 DNA reads TGTGCCAGCAGCAAAGGCGGCCGGAGCAATCAGCCCCAGCATTTT.

The CDR3 coding sequence is TGTGCCAGCAGCCCCCAAGGGGCCTTACCCTTCTCTGGGGCCAACGTCCTGACTTTC. Translation: CASSPQGALPFSGANVLTF. The J gene is TRBJ2-6, the V gene TRBV7-2; a possible D gene is TRBD1 (5 bases). V was trimmed by 5 bases and J by 0 bases, leaving 20 bases between them. This CDR3 comprises 19 residues. Germline CDR1 SGHTA, CDR2 FQGNSA.

On this clone itself: The same CDR3 is also encoded by other DNA sequences in this sample. The chain uses TRBV29-1 and TRBJ2-1; TRBD2 agrees at 9 bases. Germline assignment: CDR1 SQVTM and CDR2 ANQGSEA. Unmatched junction bases numbered 1, after V lost 6 bases and J lost 1 base. This CDR3 spans 13 amino acids. CDR3 amino acids: CSVAGGSYNEQFF. The DNA of the CDR3 is TGCAGCGTAGCGGGAGGATCCTACAATGAGCAGTTCTTC.

V is TRBV28 and J is TRBJ2-5, with 7 bases fitting TRBD1. V lost 8 bases to trimming and J lost 1 base; unmatched junction nucleotides: 4. The CDR3 is 13 amino acids. CDR1 is MDHEN and CDR2 is SYDVKM in the germline V gene. This CDR3 reads CASSGQLQETQYF. The CDR3 DNA reads as TGTGCCAGCTCGGGACAGCTCCAAGAGACCCAGTACTTC.

This clone was counted a single time. The V call is TRBV30, the J call TRBJ2-3; 7 bases are a match to TRBD2. CDR3 length: 13 amino acids. Trimming at V came to 1 base and at J to 11 bases, leaving 9 bases not matched to a gene. Germline V gives CDR1 GTSNPN, CDR2 SVGIG (reference sequence). This CDR3 reads CAWSGASGMGQYF. The DNA of the CDR3 is TGTGCCTGGAGTGGGGCTAGCGGAATGGGGCAGTATTTT. Looking up the rest from reference TRBV30 and TRBJ2-3 gives the full variable domain: SQTIHQWPATLVQPVGSPLSLECTVEGTSNPNLYWYRQAAGRGLQLLFYSVGIGQISSEVPQNLSASRPQDRQFILSSKKLLLSDSGFYLCAWSGASGMGQYFGPGTRLTVL.

This clone was seen only once. V gene TRBV19 combines with J gene TRBJ1-2; D unclear. This CDR3 has 13 residues. Germline assignment: CDR1 LNHDA and CDR2 SQIVND (reference sequence). Trimming stripped 3 bases from V and 6 bases from J, with 11 bases between. As DNA, the CDR3 is TGTGCCAGTAGTATTCGACGACTTAATGGCTACACCTTC. It translates to CASSIRRLNGYTF.

This clone was counted a single time. This chain connects TRBV12-3 or TRBV12-4 to TRBJ2-5; D remains ambiguous. The germline V and J ends were trimmed by 6 bases and 0 bases, with 8 bases remaining between them. CDR3 length equals 13 residues. The CDR3 is CASSLGYQETQYF. The CDR3, as DNA: TGTGCCAGCAGCCTCGGGTACCAAGAGACCCAGTACTTC.

This chain uses TRBV6-2 or TRBV6-3 with TRBJ1-1; D is possibly TRBD1 (6 bases). The CDR3 loop spans 16 amino acids. Germline loops: CDR1 MNHEY, CDR2 SVGEGT. With 2 bases removed from V and 4 bases from J, the gap between germline ends came to 17 bases. The CDR3 DNA sequence: TGTGCCAGCAGTTACCGTGCGGGGGGCTTAGGCACTGAAGCTTTCTTT. Translated, it gives CASSYRAGGLGTEAFF.

The chain uses TRBV28 and TRBJ1-1, with 7 nucleotides matching TRBD1. Germline V gene data show CDR1 as MDHEN and CDR2 as SYDVKM. Unmatched junction bases numbered 12, after V lost 6 bases and J lost 5 bases. CDR3 size: 15 residues. The DNA for the CDR3 is TGTGCCAGCAGCCGGACAGGTCAGCAGGGAACTGAAGCTTTCTTT. Translated, it gives CASSRTGQQGTEAFF.

The V and J genes are TRBV19 and TRBJ1-5; D perhaps matches TRBD1 (6 bases). V shed 6 bases and J shed 4 bases, with 16 bases lying between them. The germline V gene has CDR1 LNHDA and CDR2 SQIVND (reference sequence). The CDR3 runs to 15 residues. CDR3 sequence reads: CASRLLRTENQPQHF. For the CDR3, the DNA is TGTGCCAGTAGACTCCTACGGACAGAAAATCAGCCCCAGCATTTT.

This clone was found a few times. The chain combines TRBV29-1 with TRBJ2-7; no firm D call. The germline V gene has CDR1 SQVTM and CDR2 ANQGSEA. The CDR3 runs 13 residues. V lost 4 bases, J lost 2 bases, and 12 bases lay in between. The CDR3 bases are TGCAGCGTTGCGGTTTCCCAACCCTACGAGCAGTACTTC. The encoded protein is CSVAVSQPYEQYF.

This chain joins TRBV9 and TRBJ2-2; the match to TRBD2 covers 8 bases. Germline V gene sequence: CDR1 SGDLS, CDR2 YYNGEE. The CDR3 has 17 amino acids. V shed 1 base and J 1 base; nucleotides not matched to a gene: 6. CDR3 region: CASSVYSGTRNTGELFF. The CDR3 nucleotides are TGTGCCAGCAGCGTATATTCCGGGACTAGGAACACCGGGGAGCTGTTTTTT.

The chain is built from TRBV5-5 and TRBJ2-7; 12 bases are shared with TRBD2. The CDR3 extends over 13 amino acids. Germline V gene lookup returns CDR1 SGHKS and CDR2 YYEKEE (reference sequence). J gave up 12 bases and V 2 bases, and 6 bases lay outside the gene matches. CDR3 in amino acids: CASSLASGRDPYF. CDR3 DNA sequence: TGTGCCAGCAGCTTAGCTAGCGGGAGGGACCCGTACTTC.

This clone was observed a single time. This sequence joins TRBV6-5 and TRBJ1-1; the D gene is possibly TRBD1 (5 bases). Trimming cost V 2 bases and J 10 bases, with 20 bases left between them. The CDR3 is 15 residues long. Germline V lookup: CDR1 MNHEY, CDR2 SVGAGI. The CDR3 loop reads CASSYGGSLTEGAFF. Here the CDR3 DNA reads TGTGCCAGCAGTTACGGGGGGTCTTTGACAGAGGGAGCTTTCTTT.

The V and J genes are TRBV28 and TRBJ2-3, with D tentatively TRBD2 (6 bases). Trimming stripped 6 bases from V and 1 base from J, with 14 bases between. CDR3 length equals 15 residues. Germline CDR1 reads MDHEN; CDR2 reads SYDVKM. Written as DNA, the CDR3 is TGTGCCAGCAGCCTCCCCGGGGGAGGCACAGATACGCAGTATTTT. Protein sequence: CASSLPGGGTDTQYF. The full variable domain, completed using reference TRBV28 and TRBJ2-3, is DVKVTQSSRYLVKRTGEKVFLECVQDMDHENMFWYRQDPGLGLRLIYFSYDVKMKEKGDIPEGYSVSREKKERFSLILESASTNQTSMYLCASSLPGGGTDTQYFGPGTRLTVL.

CDR3: CASSVDGGSKNIQYF. The DNA of the CDR3 is TGTGCCAGCAGCGTAGATGGGGGCTCCAAAAACATTCAGTACTTC. The chain uses TRBV9 and TRBJ2-4; tentatively, D is TRBD1 (6 bases). Trimming pared 0 bases from V and 2 bases from J, leaving 9 bases between. This CDR3 contains 15 residues. Per the germline V gene, CDR1 is SGDLS and CDR2 is YYNGEE.

The J gene is TRBJ2-7, the V gene TRBV2, with 10 bases that match TRBD1. Germline V gene sequence: CDR1 SNHLY, CDR2 FYNNEI. The CDR3 contains 15 residues. V gave up 6 bases and J gave up 1 base; unmatched junction bases: 6. CDR3 amino acids: CASSSGTGVSYEQYF. The CDR3 DNA follows: TGTGCCAGCAGCTCCGGGACAGGGGTATCCTACGAGCAGTACTTC.

The V and J genes are TRBV6-1 and TRBJ1-1; D possibly corresponds to TRBD1 (6 bases). The CDR3 contains 15 residues. CDR1 MNHNS and CDR2 SASEGT come from the germline V gene. V lost 3 bases, J lost 5 bases, and 16 bases lay in between. The CDR3 nucleotides are TGTGCCAGCAGTGAGATGGGAACAGGGCTAACTGAAGCTTTCTTT. Translation gives CASSEMGTGLTEAFF.

The V gene is TRBV11-3, the J gene TRBJ1-1; D is uncertain. Deletions cut 2 bases from V and 4 bases from J, with 8 bases between. CDR1 is SGHNT, CDR2 YENEEA, per germline. CDR3 size: 13 residues. The CDR3 DNA reads as TGTGCCAGCAGCTTATTTACCAGCACTGAAGCTTTCTTT. This codes for CASSLFTSTEAFF. Looking up the rest from reference TRBV11-3 and TRBJ1-1 gives the full variable domain: EAGVVQSPRYKIIEKKQPVAFWCNPISGHNTLYWYLQNLGQGPELLIRYENEEAVDDSQLPKDRFSAERLKGVDSTLKIQPAELGDSAVYLCASSLFTSTEAFFGQGTRLTVV.

This sequence joins TRBV7-6 and TRBJ2-3; 11 bases fit TRBD2. J gave up 0 bases and V 4 bases, and 6 bases lay outside the gene matches. Germline values: CDR1 SGHVS, CDR2 FNYEAQ. The CDR3 covers 17 residues. CDR3 nucleotides: TGTGCCAGCAGCTCCGGGACTAGCGGAACTAGCACAGATACGCAGTATTTT. As protein: CASSSGTSGTSTDTQYF. Full variable domain (rest looked up from reference TRBV7-6 and TRBJ2-3): GAGVSQSPRYKVTKRGQDVALRCDPISGHVSLYWYRQALGQGPEFLTYFNYEAQQDKSGLPNDRFSAERPEGSISTLTIQRTEQRDSAMYRCASSSGTSGTSTDTQYFGPGTRLTVL.

This sequence joins TRBV3-1 (or the pseudogene TRBV3-2) and TRBJ2-3, with a tentative D call TRBD1 (5 bases). The CDR3 has 17 residues. The V gene's germline CDR1 is LGHDT and CDR2 YNNKEL (reference sequence). Trimming removed 4 bases at V and 0 bases at J, with 17 bases between. CDR3 protein: CASSRKGRQRSTDTQYF. The CDR3 coding sequence is TGTGCCAGCAGCCGAAAAGGTAGACAGAGGAGCACAGATACGCAGTATTTT.

The rearrangement links TRBV5-1 to TRBJ2-3; tentative D call: TRBD1 (5 bases). This CDR3 region has 14 residues. V lost 0 bases to trimming and J lost 2 bases, with 7 bases between them. The V gene's germline CDR1 is SGHRS and CDR2 YFSETQ. The chain's CDR3 is CASSLGQFTDTQYF. DNA for the CDR3: TGCGCCAGCAGCTTGGGACAGTTCACAGATACGCAGTATTTT.

This rearrangement joins TRBV4-2 to TRBJ2-1, with TRBD2 identical over 7 bases. Germline V gives CDR1 LGHNA, CDR2 YNFKEQ. The CDR3 is made up of 18 amino acids. J lost 1 base, V lost 1 base, and 10 bases had no gene match. CDR3 residues: CASSQGGLGGRSYNEQFF. As DNA, the CDR3 is TGTGCCAGCAGCCAAGGTGGGCTGGGCGGGAGATCCTACAATGAGCAGTTCTTC.

The chain employs TRBV24-1 and TRBJ2-6; D is possibly TRBD2 (5 bases). This CDR3 spans 15 amino acids. V was trimmed by 2 bases and J by 2 bases, leaving 6 bases between them. Looked up from germline, CDR1 is KGHDR and CDR2 is SFDVKD. The CDR3 nucleotides read TGTGCCACCAGTGATTCCGGGGCTGGGGCCAACGTCCTGACTTTC. Protein: CATSDSGAGANVLTF.

V gene TRBV24-1 combines with J gene TRBJ1-5, with D perhaps matching TRBD1 (5 bases). The germline gives CDR1 KGHDR, CDR2 SFDVKD. The CDR3 covers 16 residues. V lost 4 bases and J lost 3, with 15 bases in between. The DNA for the CDR3 is TGTGCCACCAGTGAGACCCCGGGGGGGAACAATCAGCCCCAGCATTTT. This codes for CATSETPGGNNQPQHF.

The chain links TRBV6-5 to TRBJ2-5, with D unclear. V shed 6 bases and J shed 5 bases, with 13 bases lying between them. The germline gives CDR1 MNHEY, CDR2 SVGAGI. This CDR3 comprises 13 residues. The CDR3, as DNA: TGTGCCAGCAGCCCCACAGTTAAGGAGACCCAGTACTTC. It yields the protein CASSPTVKETQYF.